This T cell receptor (beta chain) appears in the sequencing data of a study of blood T cell repertoires in COVID-19. The CDR3 length is 14 residues. V dropped 8 bases and J dropped 6 bases, with 19 bases sitting between them. In the authors' workflow: Researchers report that nucleated cell counts were estimated from reference gene primer amplification. Clones were read by immunoSEQ multiplex PCR, and TCRdb kept only the in-frame ones, dropping some. V and J calls and clone size come straight from that table; D and trimming were deduced from the DNA. The sample has about 58,000 clones; about 88% are singletons.

The genes are TRBV23-1 and TRBJ2-5, with no clear D. TRBV23-1 is placed among ORFs of uncertain function. Input material: peripheral blood. This clonotype was obtained from a woman aged 70-85 years with active COVID-19. The CDR3 DNA is TGCGCCAGCCCCCCCTGCCCTAATCTCCAGACCCAGTACTTC. It codes for CASPPCPNLQTQYF.